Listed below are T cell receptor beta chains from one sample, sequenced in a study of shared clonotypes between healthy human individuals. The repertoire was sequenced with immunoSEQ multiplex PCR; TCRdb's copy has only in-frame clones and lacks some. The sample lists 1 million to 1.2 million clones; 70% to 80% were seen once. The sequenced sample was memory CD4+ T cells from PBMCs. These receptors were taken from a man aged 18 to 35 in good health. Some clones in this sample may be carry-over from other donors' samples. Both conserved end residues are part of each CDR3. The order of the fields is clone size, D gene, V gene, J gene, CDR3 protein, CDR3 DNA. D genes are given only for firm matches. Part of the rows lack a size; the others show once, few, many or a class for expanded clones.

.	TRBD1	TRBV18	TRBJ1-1	CASSTTGANTEAFF	TGTGCCAGCTCAACGACAGGGGCGAACACTGAAGCTTTCTTT
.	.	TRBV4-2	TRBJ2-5	CASSPYPAGETQYF	TGTGCCAGCAGCCCCTACCCGGCGGGAGAGACCCAGTACTTC
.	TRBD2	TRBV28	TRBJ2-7	CASSLSVATLTSGRAVVSYEQYF	TGTGCCAGCAGTTTATCGGTAGCTACTTTGACTAGCGGGAGGGCCGTGGTATCCTACGAGCAGTACTTC
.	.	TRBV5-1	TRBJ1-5	CASSGGAGQPQHF	TGCGCCAGCAGCGGGGGCGCGGGACAGCCCCAGCATTTT
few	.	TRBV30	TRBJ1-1	CAWSGPIWGTEAFF	TGTGCCTGGAGCGGTCCCATCTGGGGCACTGAAGCTTTCTTT
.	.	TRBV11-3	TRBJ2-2	CASSTYLAGELFF	TGTGCCAGCAGCACCTATCTAGCCGGGGAGCTGTTTTTT
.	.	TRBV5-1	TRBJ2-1	CASSFLGLSYNEQFF	TGCGCCAGCAGCTTCCTCGGACTAAGCTACAATGAGCAGTTCTTC
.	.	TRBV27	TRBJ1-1	CASSLFRRAEAFF	TGTGCCAGCAGTTTATTCCGGAGGGCTGAAGCTTTCTTT
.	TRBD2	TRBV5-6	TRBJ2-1	CASAGSGRAYNEQFF	TGTGCCAGCGCGGGAAGTGGGAGGGCCTACAATGAGCAGTTCTTC
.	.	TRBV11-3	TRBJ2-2	CASSLDRAGTGELFF	TGTGCCAGCAGCTTAGACAGGGCAGGCACCGGGGAGCTGTTTTTT
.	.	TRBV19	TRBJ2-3	CASSPWMADTQYF	TGTGCCAGTAGTCCGTGGATGGCGGATACGCAGTATTTT
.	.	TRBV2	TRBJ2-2	CASLKQQNTGELFF	TGTGCCAGCCTAAAACAGCAGAACACCGGGGAGCTGTTTTTT
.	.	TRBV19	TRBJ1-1	CASTWGAGNTEAFF	TGTGCCAGTACGTGGGGGGCAGGGAACACTGAAGCTTTCTTT
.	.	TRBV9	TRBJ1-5	CASSVGQGGQPQHF	TGTGCCAGCAGCGTAGGCCAGGGAGGCCAGCCCCAGCATTTT
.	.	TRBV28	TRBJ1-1	CASSLRGNRNTEAFF	TGTGCCAGCAGTTTAAGGGGTAATAGGAACACTGAAGCTTTCTTT
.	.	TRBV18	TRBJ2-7	CASSPGLTSYEQYF	TGTGCCAGCTCACCAGGCCTCACCTCCTACGAGCAGTACTTC
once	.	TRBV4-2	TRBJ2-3	CAAGSPSTDTQYF	TGTGCAGCCGGGAGCCCCAGCACAGATACGCAGTATTTT
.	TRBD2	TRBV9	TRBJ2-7	CASSVAGGRYEQYF	TGTGCCAGCAGCGTAGCGGGAGGGAGGTACGAGCAGTACTTC
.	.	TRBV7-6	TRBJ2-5	CASSLDLGGTQYF	TGTGCCAGCAGCCTGGACTTGGGAGGGACCCAGTACTTC
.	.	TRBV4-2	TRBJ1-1	CASSQGLGNLENTEAFF	TGTGCCAGCAGCCAGGGCCTAGGGAACCTAGAGAACACTGAAGCTTTCTTT
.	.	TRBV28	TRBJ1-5	CASRSTLRRQPQHF	TGTGCCAGCAGATCGACCCTCCGGAGGCAGCCCCAGCATTTT
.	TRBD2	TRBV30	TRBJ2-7	CAWRIAGGPQQYF	TGTGCCTGGAGAATAGCGGGAGGGCCGCAGCAGTACTTC
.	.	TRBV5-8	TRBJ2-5	CASVRYSGEETQYF	TGTGCCAGCGTGAGGTATTCAGGGGAAGAGACCCAGTACTTC
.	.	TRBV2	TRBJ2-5	CASALPRDLTGTQYF	TGTGCCAGCGCGCTTCCCCGGGATCTCACGGGGACCCAGTACTTC